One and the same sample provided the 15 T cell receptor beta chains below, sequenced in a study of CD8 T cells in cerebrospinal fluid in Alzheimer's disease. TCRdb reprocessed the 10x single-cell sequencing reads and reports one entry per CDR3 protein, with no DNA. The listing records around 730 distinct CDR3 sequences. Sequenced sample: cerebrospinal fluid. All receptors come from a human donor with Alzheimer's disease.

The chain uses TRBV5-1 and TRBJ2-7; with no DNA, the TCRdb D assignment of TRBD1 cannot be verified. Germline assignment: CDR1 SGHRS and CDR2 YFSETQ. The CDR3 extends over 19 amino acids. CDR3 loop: CASSLDPGGNSGSSYEQYF.

This chain's CDR3 is CSARQRMNTEAFF. The genes are TRBV20-1 and TRBJ1-1. The length of the CDR3 is 13 residues. CDR1 DFQATT and CDR2 SNEGSKA come from the germline V gene (reference sequence).

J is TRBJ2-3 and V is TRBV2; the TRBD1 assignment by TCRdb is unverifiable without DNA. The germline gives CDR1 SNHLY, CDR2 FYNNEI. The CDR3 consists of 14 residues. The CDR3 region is CAITGDGRTDTQYF.

The CDR3 is CASSQGTSAPRVMQETQYF. This chain joins TRBV3-1 and TRBJ2-5; TCRdb names TRBD2, which stays unverified in the absence of DNA. Germline assignment: CDR1 LGHDT and CDR2 YNNKEL (reference sequence). The CDR3 is 19 residues long.

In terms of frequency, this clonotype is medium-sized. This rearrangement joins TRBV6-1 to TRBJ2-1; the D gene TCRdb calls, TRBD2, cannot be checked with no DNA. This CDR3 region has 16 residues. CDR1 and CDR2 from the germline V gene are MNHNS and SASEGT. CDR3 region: CASSPLGGGAYNEQFF.

The CDR3 spells CAISLSGARYEQYF. The gene calls are TRBV10-3 and TRBJ2-7; as DNA is missing, the TRBD2 call by TCRdb cannot be tested. CDR1 is ENHRY, CDR2 SYGVKD, per germline. The CDR3 loop spans 14 amino acids.

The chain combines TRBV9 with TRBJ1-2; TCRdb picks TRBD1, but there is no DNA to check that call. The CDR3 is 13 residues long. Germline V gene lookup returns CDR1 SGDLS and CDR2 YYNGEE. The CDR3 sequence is CASSRTGTDGYTF. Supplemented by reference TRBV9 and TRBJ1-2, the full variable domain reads DSGVTQTPKHLITATGQRVTLRCSPRSGDLSVYWYQQSLDQGLQFLIQYYNGEERAKGNILERFSAQQFPDLHSELNLSSLELGDSALYFCASSRTGTDGYTFGSGTRLTVV.

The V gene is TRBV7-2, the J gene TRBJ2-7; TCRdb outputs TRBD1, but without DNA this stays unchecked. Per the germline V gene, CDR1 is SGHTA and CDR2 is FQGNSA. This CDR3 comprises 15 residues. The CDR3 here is CASSQFGGRGYEQYF.

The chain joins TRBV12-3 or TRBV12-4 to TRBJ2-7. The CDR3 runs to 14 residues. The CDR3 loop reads CASSLVLVTGEQYF.

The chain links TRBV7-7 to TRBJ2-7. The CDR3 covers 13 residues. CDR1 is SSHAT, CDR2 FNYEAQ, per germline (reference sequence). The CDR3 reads CASSQTETYEQYF.

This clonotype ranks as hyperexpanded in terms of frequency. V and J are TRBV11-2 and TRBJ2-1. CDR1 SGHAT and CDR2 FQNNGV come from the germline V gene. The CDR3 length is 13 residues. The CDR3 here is CASSLDPNNEQFF.

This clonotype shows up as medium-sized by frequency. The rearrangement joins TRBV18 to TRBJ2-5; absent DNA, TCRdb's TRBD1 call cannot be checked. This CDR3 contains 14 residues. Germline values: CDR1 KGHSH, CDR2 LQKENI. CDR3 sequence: CASSSRGIWETQYF.

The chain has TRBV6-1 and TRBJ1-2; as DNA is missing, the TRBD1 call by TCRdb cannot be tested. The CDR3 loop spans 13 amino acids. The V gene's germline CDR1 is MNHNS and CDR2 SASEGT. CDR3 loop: CASSENRGSGYTF.

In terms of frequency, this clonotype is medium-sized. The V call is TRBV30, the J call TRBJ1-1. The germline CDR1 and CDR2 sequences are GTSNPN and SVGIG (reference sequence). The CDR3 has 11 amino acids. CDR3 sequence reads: CAWSEQGEAFF. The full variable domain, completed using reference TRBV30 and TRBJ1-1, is SQTIHQWPATLVQPVGSPLSLECTVEGTSNPNLYWYRQAAGRGLQLLFYSVGIGQISSEVPQNLSASRPQDRQFILSSKKLLLSDSGFYLCAWSEQGEAFFGQGTRLTVV.

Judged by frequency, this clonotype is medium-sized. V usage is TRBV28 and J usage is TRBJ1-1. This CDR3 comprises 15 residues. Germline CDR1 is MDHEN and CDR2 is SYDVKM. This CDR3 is CASSIRVGVGTEAFF.